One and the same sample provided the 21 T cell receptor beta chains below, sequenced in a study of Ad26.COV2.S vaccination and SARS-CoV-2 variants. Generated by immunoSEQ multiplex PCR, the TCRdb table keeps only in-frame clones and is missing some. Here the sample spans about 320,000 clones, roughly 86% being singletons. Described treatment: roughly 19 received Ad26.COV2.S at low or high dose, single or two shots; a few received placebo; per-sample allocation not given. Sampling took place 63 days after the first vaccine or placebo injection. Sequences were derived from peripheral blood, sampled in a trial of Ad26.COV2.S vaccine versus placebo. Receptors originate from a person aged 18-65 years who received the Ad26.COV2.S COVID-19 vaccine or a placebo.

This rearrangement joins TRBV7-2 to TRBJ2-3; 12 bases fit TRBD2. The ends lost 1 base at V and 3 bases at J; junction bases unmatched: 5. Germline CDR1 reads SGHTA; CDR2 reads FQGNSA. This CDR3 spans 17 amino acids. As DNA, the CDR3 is TGTGCCAGCAGCTTAGGTACTAGCGGGGGGAGGACAGATACGCAGTATTTT. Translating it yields CASSLGTSGGRTDTQYF.

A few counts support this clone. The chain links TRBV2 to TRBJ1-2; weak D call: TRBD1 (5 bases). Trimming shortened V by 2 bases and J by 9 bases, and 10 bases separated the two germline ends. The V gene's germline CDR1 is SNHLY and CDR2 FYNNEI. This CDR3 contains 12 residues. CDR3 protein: CASSELQGRYTF. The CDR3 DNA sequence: TGTGCCAGCAGTGAATTGCAGGGCCGCTACACCTTC.

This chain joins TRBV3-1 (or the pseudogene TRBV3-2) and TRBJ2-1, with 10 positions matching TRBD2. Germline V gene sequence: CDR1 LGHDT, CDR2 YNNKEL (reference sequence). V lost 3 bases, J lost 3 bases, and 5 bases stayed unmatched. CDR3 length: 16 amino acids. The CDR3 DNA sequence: TGTGCCAGCAGCCACCAGCGGGGGGGCTTCTACAATGAGCAGTTCTTC. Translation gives CASSHQRGGFYNEQFF.

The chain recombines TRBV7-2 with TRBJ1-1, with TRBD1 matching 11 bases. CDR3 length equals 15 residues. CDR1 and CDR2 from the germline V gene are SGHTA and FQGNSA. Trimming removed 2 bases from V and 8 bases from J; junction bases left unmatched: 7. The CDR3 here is CASSLRTGGRNEAFF. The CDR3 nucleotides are TGTGCCAGCAGCTTAAGGACAGGGGGCCGCAACGAAGCTTTCTTT.

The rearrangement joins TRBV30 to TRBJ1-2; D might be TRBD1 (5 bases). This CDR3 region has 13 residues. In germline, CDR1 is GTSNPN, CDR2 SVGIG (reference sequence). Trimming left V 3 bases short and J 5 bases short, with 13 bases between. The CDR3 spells CAWSRVRRYGYTF. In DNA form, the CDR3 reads TGTGCCTGGAGCAGGGTAAGAAGATATGGCTACACCTTC. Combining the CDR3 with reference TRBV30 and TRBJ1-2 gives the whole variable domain SQTIHQWPATLVQPVGSPLSLECTVEGTSNPNLYWYRQAAGRGLQLLFYSVGIGQISSEVPQNLSASRPQDRQFILSSKKLLLSDSGFYLCAWSRVRRYGYTFGSGTRLTVV.

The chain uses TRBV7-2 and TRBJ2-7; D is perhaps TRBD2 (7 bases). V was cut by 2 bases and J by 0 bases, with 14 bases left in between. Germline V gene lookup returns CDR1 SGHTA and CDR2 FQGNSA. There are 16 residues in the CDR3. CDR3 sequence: CASSLRGTTSSYEQYF. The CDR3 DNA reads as TGTGCCAGCAGCTTAAGGGGGACTACGAGCTCCTACGAGCAGTACTTC.

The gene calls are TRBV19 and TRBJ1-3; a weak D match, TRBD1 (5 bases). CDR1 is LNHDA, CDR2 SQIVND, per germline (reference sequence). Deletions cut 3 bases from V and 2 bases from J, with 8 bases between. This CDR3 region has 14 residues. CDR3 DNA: TGTGCCAGTAGTATGGGAGGGGCTGGAAACACCATATATTTT. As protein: CASSMGGAGNTIYF.

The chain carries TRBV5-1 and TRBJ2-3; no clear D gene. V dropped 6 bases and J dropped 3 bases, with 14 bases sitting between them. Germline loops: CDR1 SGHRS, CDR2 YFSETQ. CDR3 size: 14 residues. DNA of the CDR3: TGCGCCAGCACCCTTGGAGTTTGGACAGATACGCAGTATTTT. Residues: CASTLGVWTDTQYF.

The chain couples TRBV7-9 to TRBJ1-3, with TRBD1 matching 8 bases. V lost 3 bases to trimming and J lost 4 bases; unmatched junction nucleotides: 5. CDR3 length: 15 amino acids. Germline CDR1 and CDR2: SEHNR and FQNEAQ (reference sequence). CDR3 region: CASSLVRGQGNTIYF. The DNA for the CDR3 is TGTGCCAGCAGCTTGGTCAGGGGGCAAGGAAACACCATATATTTT.

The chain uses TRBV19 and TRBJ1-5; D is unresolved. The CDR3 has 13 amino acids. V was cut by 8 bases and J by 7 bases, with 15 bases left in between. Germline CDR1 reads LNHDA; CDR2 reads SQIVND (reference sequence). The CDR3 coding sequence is TGTGCCAGTTGCCCCGTCCATCTACAGCCCCAGCATTTT. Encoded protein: CASCPVHLQPQHF.

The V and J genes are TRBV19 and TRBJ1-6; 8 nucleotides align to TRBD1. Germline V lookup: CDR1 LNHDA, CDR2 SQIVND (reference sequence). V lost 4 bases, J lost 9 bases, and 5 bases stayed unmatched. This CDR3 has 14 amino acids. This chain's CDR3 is CASSNQGAISPLHF. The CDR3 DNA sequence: TGTGCCAGTAGTAACCAGGGGGCGATTTCACCCCTCCACTTT.

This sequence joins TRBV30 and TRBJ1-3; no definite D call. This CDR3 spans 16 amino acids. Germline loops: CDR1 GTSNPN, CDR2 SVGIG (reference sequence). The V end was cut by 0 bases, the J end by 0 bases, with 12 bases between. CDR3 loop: CAWSVSLTNSGNTIYF. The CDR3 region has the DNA TGTGCCTGGAGTGTATCGCTCACCAACTCTGGAAACACCATATATTTT. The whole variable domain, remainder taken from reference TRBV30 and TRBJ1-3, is SQTIHQWPATLVQPVGSPLSLECTVEGTSNPNLYWYRQAAGRGLQLLFYSVGIGQISSEVPQNLSASRPQDRQFILSSKKLLLSDSGFYLCAWSVSLTNSGNTIYFGEGSWLTVV.

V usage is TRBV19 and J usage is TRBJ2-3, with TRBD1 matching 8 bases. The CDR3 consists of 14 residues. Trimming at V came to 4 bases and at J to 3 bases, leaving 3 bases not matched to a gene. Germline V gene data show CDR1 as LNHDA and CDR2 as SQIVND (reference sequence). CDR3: CASSKGQATDTQYF. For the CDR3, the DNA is TGTGCCAGTAGTAAGGGACAGGCAACAGATACGCAGTATTTT.

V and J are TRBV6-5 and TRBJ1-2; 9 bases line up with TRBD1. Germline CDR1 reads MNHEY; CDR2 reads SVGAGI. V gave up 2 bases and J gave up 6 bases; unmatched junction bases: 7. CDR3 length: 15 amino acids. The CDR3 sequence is CASSYLTGQGHGYTF. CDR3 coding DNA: TGTGCCAGCAGTTACCTAACGGGACAGGGTCATGGCTACACCTTC.

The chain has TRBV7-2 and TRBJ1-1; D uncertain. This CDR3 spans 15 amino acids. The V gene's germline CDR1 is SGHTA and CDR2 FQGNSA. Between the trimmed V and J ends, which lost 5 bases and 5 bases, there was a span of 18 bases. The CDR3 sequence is CASSAPSRVLTEAFF. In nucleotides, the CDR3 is TGTGCCAGCAGCGCCCCTTCAAGGGTATTGACTGAAGCTTTCTTT.

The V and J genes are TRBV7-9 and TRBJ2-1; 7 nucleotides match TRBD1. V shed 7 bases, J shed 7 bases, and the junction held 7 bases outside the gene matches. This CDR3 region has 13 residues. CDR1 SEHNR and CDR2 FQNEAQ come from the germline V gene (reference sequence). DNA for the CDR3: TGTGCCAGCAAACGGGACAGCCTAAATGAGCAGTTCTTC. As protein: CASKRDSLNEQFF.

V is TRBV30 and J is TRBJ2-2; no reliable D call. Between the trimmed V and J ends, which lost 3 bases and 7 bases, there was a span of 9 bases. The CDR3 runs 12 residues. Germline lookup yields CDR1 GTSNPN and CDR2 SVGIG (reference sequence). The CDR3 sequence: CAWRYAHGELFF. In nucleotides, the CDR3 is TGTGCCTGGAGATATGCCCACGGGGAGCTGTTTTTT.

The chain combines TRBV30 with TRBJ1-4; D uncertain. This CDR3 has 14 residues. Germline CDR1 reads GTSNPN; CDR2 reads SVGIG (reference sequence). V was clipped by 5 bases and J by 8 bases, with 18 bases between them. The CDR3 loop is CAWCPGIQREKLFF. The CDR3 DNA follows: TGTGCCTGGTGCCCGGGAATCCAGCGGGAAAAACTGTTTTTT.

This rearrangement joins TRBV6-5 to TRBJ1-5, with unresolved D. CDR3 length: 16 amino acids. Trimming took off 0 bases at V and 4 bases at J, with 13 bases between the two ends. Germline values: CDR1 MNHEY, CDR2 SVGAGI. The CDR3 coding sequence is TGTGCCAGCAGTTACTCAAGGAGTTCCACGAATCAGCCCCAGCATTTT. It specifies CASSYSRSSTNQPQHF.

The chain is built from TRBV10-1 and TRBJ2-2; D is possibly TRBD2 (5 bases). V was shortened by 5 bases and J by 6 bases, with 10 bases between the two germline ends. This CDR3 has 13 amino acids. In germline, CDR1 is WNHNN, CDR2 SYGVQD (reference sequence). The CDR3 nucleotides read TGCGCCAGCAGTCGGGAAAGGGCCGGGGAGCTGTTTTTT. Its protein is CASSRERAGELFF.

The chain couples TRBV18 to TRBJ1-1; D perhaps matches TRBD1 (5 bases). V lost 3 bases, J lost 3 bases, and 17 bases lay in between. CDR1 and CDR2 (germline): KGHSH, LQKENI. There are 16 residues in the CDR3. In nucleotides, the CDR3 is TGTGCCAGCTCACCCACACAGGTTCTTACGGACACTGAAGCTTTCTTT. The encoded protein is CASSPTQVLTDTEAFF.